This T cell receptor beta chain originates from a study of early T cells in non-severe SARS-CoV-2 infection. At the level of the study: It was bulk RNA from unsorted whole blood that was sequenced, and the chains were unpaired. Regarding the study as a whole: In VDJdb matching, anti-spike CD8 responses were favored while private and CD4 specificities went missing.

Molecules of cDNA were individually given unique molecular identifiers that were attached to them. TCRdb reanalysed the 5' RACE reads using MiXCR and keeps one entry per CDR3 protein. The data contain 59,000 or so distinct CDR3 sequences, 10% to 15% of them singletons. CDR1 is SGHAT, CDR2 FQNNGV, per germline. CDR3 length: 14 residues. The V gene lost 1 base and the J gene lost 10 bases, with 14 bases spanning the gap. This clonotype was recorded at least ten times. Its antigen is unknown. This receptor was identified in an adult who was a healthcare worker with PCR-confirmed SARS-CoV-2 infection or an uninfected control (not recorded which). The V and J genes are TRBV11-2 and TRBJ2-1, with a weak D call TRBD2 (6 bases). The starting material was whole blood, obtained at baseline. CDR3 residues: CASSLGFGSREQFF. The CDR3 DNA reads as TGTGCCAGCAGCTTAGGTTTCGGGAGTCGGGAGCAGTTCTTC.